These 31 T cell receptor beta chains came from one sample sequenced in a study of CD8 T cells in Susac syndrome. RNA totalling roughly 0.5 to 1 ug underwent reverse transcription with random hexamers. TCRdb re-analysed the immunoSEQ multiplex PCR reads in MiXCR, keeping a single row per CDR3 protein. This table holds over 100,000 distinct CDR3 sequences, around 90% found once. Sequencing input: CD8+ T cells from PBMCs. These receptors originate from a human donor in good health.

The gene calls are TRBV19 and TRBJ2-1; D may correspond to TRBD1 or TRBD2 (5 bases each). The V gene lost 6 bases and the J gene lost 8 bases, with 17 bases spanning the gap. Germline V CDR1 and CDR2: LNHDA, SQIVND (reference sequence). This CDR3 comprises 14 residues. Here the CDR3 reads CASSPPLRGYEQFF. The CDR3 region has the DNA TGTGCCAGTAGCCCGCCGCTGAGGGGCTATGAGCAGTTCTTC.

The chain couples TRBV13 to TRBJ2-1; 11 nucleotides align to TRBD1. The CDR3 consists of 16 residues. Germline assignment: CDR1 PRHDT and CDR2 FYEKMQ (reference sequence). V lost 3 bases, J lost 4 bases, and 5 bases stayed unmatched. CDR3 nucleotide sequence: TGTGCCAGCAGCTTCGGGACAGGGGGTAGGTACAATGAGCAGTTCTTC. Translation gives CASSFGTGGRYNEQFF.

The V and J genes are TRBV7-6 and TRBJ2-3; TRBD2 matches 7 bases. From germline, CDR1 is SGHVS and CDR2 FNYEAQ. CDR3 size: 16 residues. Unmatched junction bases numbered 8, after V lost 3 bases and J lost 2 bases. The CDR3 sequence is CASSLGAGSPTDTQYF. Here the CDR3 DNA reads TGTGCCAGCAGCTTGGGAGCGGGGAGCCCCACAGATACGCAGTATTTT. Together with reference TRBV7-6 and TRBJ2-3, the CDR3 gives the full variable domain: GAGVSQSPRYKVTKRGQDVALRCDPISGHVSLYWYRQALGQGPEFLTYFNYEAQQDKSGLPNDRFSAERPEGSISTLTIQRTEQRDSAMYRCASSLGAGSPTDTQYFGPGTRLTVL.

This clonotype was seen a single time. The chain combines TRBV19 with TRBJ2-2, with D perhaps being TRBD1 or TRBD2 (6 bases each). V was trimmed by 1 base and J by 6 bases, leaving 12 bases between them. CDR3 length: 15 amino acids. Germline V gene data show CDR1 as LNHDA and CDR2 as SQIVND (reference sequence). The CDR3 bases are TGTGCCAGTAGTATAGTAGGGGGACTGGCCGGGGAGCTGTTTTTT. This codes for CASSIVGGLAGELFF.

This sequence joins TRBV5-4 and TRBJ2-7, with 13 bases identical to TRBD2. From germline, CDR1 is SGHNT and CDR2 YYREEE (reference sequence). CDR3 size: 21 residues. V shed 0 bases and J 1 base; nucleotides not matched to a gene: 16. For the CDR3, the DNA is TGTGCCAGCAGCTTGGGTCCCGGACTAGCGGGAGTTTCATGGAGGTCCTACGAGCAGTACTTC. Protein product: CASSLGPGLAGVSWRSYEQYF.

This rearrangement joins TRBV20-1 to TRBJ2-7; TRBD2 aligns across 8 bases. The J segment lost 4 bases and the V segment lost 2 bases, leaving 13 bases of the junction unmatched. The CDR3 is 16 residues long. Germline V lookup: CDR1 DFQATT, CDR2 SNEGSKA (reference sequence). DNA of the CDR3: TGCAGTGCTAGACGAAGCGGGAGTAGTACCCGATACGAGCAGTACTTC. Amino acid sequence: CSARRSGSSTRYEQYF.

The chain carries TRBV12-3 or TRBV12-4 and TRBJ2-3; 7 positions agree with TRBD2. The J segment lost 1 base and the V segment lost 7 bases, leaving 11 bases of the junction unmatched. The CDR3 is 16 amino acids. CDR3 DNA: TGTGCCAGCACCCCCGAGGTGGGGGGGGGCACAGATACGCAGTATTTT. Translation gives CASTPEVGGGTDTQYF.

This rearrangement joins TRBV4-3 to TRBJ2-3; 9 bases match TRBD1. In germline, CDR1 is LGHNA, CDR2 YSLEER. The V segment lost 4 bases and the J segment 9 bases; nucleotides outside the gene matches: 5. The CDR3 is 13 amino acids. Here the CDR3 reads CASSRGQGGTQYF. For the CDR3, the DNA is TGCGCCAGCAGCCGGGGACAGGGAGGGACGCAGTATTTT.

V is TRBV5-1 and J is TRBJ1-2, with D hard to call. The germline V gene encodes CDR1 SGHRS and CDR2 YFSETQ. The CDR3 consists of 15 residues. The ends were cut back, 0 bases at V and 4 bases at J, with 13 bases in the middle. In nucleotides, the CDR3 is TGCGCCAGCAGCTTGGAGATGCAGGTGCCCTATGGCTACACCTTC. Translating it yields CASSLEMQVPYGYTF.

CDR3 sequence: CASSLGSLAGVAYNEQFF. For the CDR3, the DNA is TGTGCCAGCAGCTTAGGCTCCCTAGCGGGAGTCGCCTACAATGAGCAGTTCTTC. The chain links TRBV7-2 to TRBJ2-1; TRBD2 matches at 10 bases. This CDR3 is built from 18 residues. CDR1 SGHTA and CDR2 FQGNSA come from the germline V gene. J gave up 2 bases and V 1 base, and 8 bases lay outside the gene matches. The full variable domain, in which reference TRBV7-2 and TRBJ2-1 provide the parts outside the CDR3, is GAGVSQSPSNKVTEKGKDVELRCDPISGHTALYWYRQSLGQGLEFLIYFQGNSAPDKSGLPSDRFSAERTGGSVSTLTIQRTQQEDSAVYLCASSLGSLAGVAYNEQFFGPGTRLTVL.

The sample holds a few counts of this clonotype. CDR3: CSAREEGGNTEAFF. The CDR3 nucleotides read TGCAGTGCTAGGGAAGAAGGGGGGAACACTGAAGCTTTCTTT. The V call is TRBV20-1, the J call TRBJ1-1; TRBD1 is a possible D gene (6 bases). V was shortened by 3 bases and J by 1 base, with 12 bases between the two germline ends. Germline CDR1 DFQATT, CDR2 SNEGSKA (reference sequence). The CDR3 totals 14 residues.

The chain joins TRBV23-1 to TRBJ2-5; 7 bases match TRBD2. TRBV23-1 is assigned to the ORF class and has an uncertain function. The CDR3 is made up of 15 amino acids. With V trimmed by 6 bases and J by 0 bases, 7 bases remained unmatched. The CDR3 nucleotides are TGCGCCAGCAGGGCTCTAGCGGACCACCAAGAGACCCAGTACTTC. This sequence encodes CASRALADHQETQYF.

This CDR3 reads CASSSRVGASEQYF. The DNA for the CDR3 is TGTGCCAGCAGCTCCCGAGTTGGGGCTTCCGAGCAGTACTTC. J is TRBJ2-7 and V is TRBV11-3; possibly TRBD1 for D (5 bases). This CDR3 is built from 14 residues. Looked up from germline, CDR1 is SGHNT and CDR2 is YENEEA. V was shortened by 4 bases and J by 6 bases, with 16 bases between the two germline ends.

V is TRBV2 and J is TRBJ2-5, with D unclear. Trimming took off 8 bases at V and 2 bases at J, with 6 bases between the two ends. CDR3 size: 11 residues. Germline CDR1 reads SNHLY; CDR2 reads FYNNEI. CDR3 sequence (DNA): TGTGCCAGCGGGCAGCAAGAGACCCAGTACTTC. Amino acid sequence: CASGQQETQYF.

The V call is TRBV7-2, the J call TRBJ2-7, with D possibly matching TRBD1 (6 bases). CDR1 and CDR2 from the germline V gene are SGHTA and FQGNSA. This CDR3 comprises 15 residues. V was shortened by 5 bases and J by 0 bases, with 14 bases between the two germline ends. CDR3 protein: CASSPRQALSYEQYF. CDR3 nucleotide sequence: TGTGCCAGCAGCCCCCGACAGGCTCTCTCCTACGAGCAGTACTTC.

The CDR3 spells CASRPTLEQYF. CDR3 bases: TGTGCCAGCCGTCCTACCCTCGAGCAGTACTTC. V and J are TRBV6-5 and TRBJ2-7; D call uncertain. The CDR3 has 11 residues. Germline values: CDR1 MNHEY, CDR2 SVGAGI. Trimming pared 8 bases from V and 6 bases from J, leaving 11 bases between.

The chain links TRBV19 to TRBJ1-5; no clear D gene. The germline CDR1 and CDR2 sequences are LNHDA and SQIVND (reference sequence). V gave up 0 bases and J gave up 9 bases, with 12 bases separating them. The CDR3 contains 14 residues. Here the CDR3 DNA reads TGTGCCAGTAGTATAGACCCCACGCGGGGGCCCCAGCATTTT. It codes for CASSIDPTRGPQHF.

V usage is TRBV5-1 and J usage is TRBJ2-1, with 7 bases lining up with TRBD2. CDR1 is SGHRS and CDR2 is YFSETQ in the germline V gene. The CDR3 totals 16 residues. The ends lost 0 bases at V and 1 base at J; junction bases unmatched: 4. CDR3 bases: TGCGCCAGCAGCTTGGACGGCGGGGGTTCCTACAATGAGCAGTTCTTC. This sequence encodes CASSLDGGGSYNEQFF.

J is TRBJ2-4 and V is TRBV12-3 or TRBV12-4; a weak D match, TRBD1 (5 bases). This CDR3 spans 17 amino acids. Trimming pared 4 bases from V and 4 bases from J, leaving 20 bases between. The CDR3 region is CASSWLPKQRGKNIQYF. The CDR3 DNA sequence: TGTGCCAGCAGTTGGCTCCCAAAGCAAAGGGGTAAAAACATTCAGTACTTC.

This chain uses TRBV12-3 or TRBV12-4 with TRBJ2-7; D is possibly TRBD2 (6 bases). V lost 6 bases to trimming and J lost 4 bases, with 16 bases between them. The CDR3 extends over 14 amino acids. The CDR3 DNA sequence: TGTGCCAGCAGAGAGCAGGGAGGCGGGTACGAGCAGTACTTC. It encodes CASREQGGGYEQYF.

In the case of this clonotype: One junction end disagrees with the germline gene, perhaps due to a read error. The chain employs TRBV7-7 and TRBJ2-2; a possible D gene is TRBD1 (6 bases). CDR3 length equals 18 residues. CDR1 and CDR2 from the germline V gene are SSHAT and FNYEAQ (reference sequence). CDR3 region: CASSLSPSSRGDTGELFF. In nucleotides, the CDR3 is TGTGCTAGCAGCTTATCCCCATCGTCCAGGGGCGACACCGGGGAGCTGTTTTTT.

This chain connects TRBV11-2 to TRBJ2-7; D might be TRBD1 or TRBD2, each matching 5 bases. Deletions cut 4 bases from V and 1 base from J, with 17 bases between. Per germline, CDR1 SGHAT and CDR2 FQNNGV. The CDR3 is made up of 16 amino acids. The CDR3 spells CASSSDGTVFSYEQYF. Written as DNA, the CDR3 is TGTGCCAGCAGCTCCGATGGGACGGTGTTTTCCTACGAGCAGTACTTC. Based on the CDR3 plus reference TRBV11-2 and TRBJ2-7, the full variable domain is EAGVAQSPRYKIIEKRQSVAFWCNPISGHATLYWYQQILGQGPKLLIQFQNNGVVDDSQLPKDRFSAERLKGVDSTLKIQPAKLEDSAVYLCASSSDGTVFSYEQYFGPGTRLTVT.

V and J are TRBV5-1 and TRBJ1-4; tentative D call: TRBD1 (5 bases). The V gene lost 0 bases and the J gene lost 0 bases, with 6 bases spanning the gap. The CDR3 is 15 amino acids. Per germline, CDR1 SGHRS and CDR2 YFSETQ. The CDR3 region has the DNA TGCGCCAGCAGCTTGGGGGGCGCAACTAATGAAAAACTGTTTTTT. Amino acids: CASSLGGATNEKLFF.

This clonotype was seen just once. The chain joins TRBV29-1 to TRBJ2-5; perhaps TRBD2 as D (6 bases). V was shortened by 7 bases and J by 7 bases, with 25 bases between the two germline ends. In germline, CDR1 is SQVTM, CDR2 ANQGSEA. This CDR3 is built from 15 residues. DNA for the CDR3: TGCAGCGCCGGCGGTGGGGACTCCCAAGTAACGACCCAGTACTTC. Protein product: CSAGGGDSQVTTQYF.

This clonotype was recorded only once. The chain has TRBV13 and TRBJ2-5; D might be TRBD1 (6 bases). The V end was cut by 0 bases, the J end by 4 bases, with 15 bases between. From germline, CDR1 is PRHDT and CDR2 FYEKMQ (reference sequence). The length of the CDR3 is 16 residues. The CDR3 nucleotides are TGTGCCAGCAGCTTAGGTTACCAGGGGCGACCAGAGACCCAGTACTTC. The encoded protein is CASSLGYQGRPETQYF.

This clonotype was observed once. This chain connects TRBV4-3 to TRBJ2-6, with D maybe TRBD1 (5 bases). This CDR3 is built from 16 residues. V lost 0 bases and J 3 bases, leaving 9 bases between the germline ends. Germline loops: CDR1 LGHNA, CDR2 YSLEER. This chain's CDR3 is CASSQDRVRGANVLTF. CDR3 sequence (DNA): TGCGCCAGCAGCCAAGACAGGGTTCGTGGGGCCAACGTCCTGACTTTC.

The rearrangement joins TRBV6-7 to TRBJ1-1; 9 nucleotides agree with TRBD1. TRBV6-7 is annotated as an ORF whose role is uncertain. V dropped 5 bases and J dropped 6; count of bases not matched to a gene: 22. The CDR3 covers 19 residues. This CDR3 is CASSPLGAGQGLPRAEAFF. DNA for the CDR3: TGTGCCAGCAGTCCACTCGGTGCGGGACAGGGTCTCCCTCGGGCTGAAGCTTTCTTT.

This chain connects TRBV6-2 or TRBV6-3 to TRBJ2-5; TRBD2 aligns across 10 bases. CDR3 length equals 17 residues. V shed 0 bases and J 4 bases; nucleotides not matched to a gene: 8. Germline CDR1 is MNHEY and CDR2 is SVGEGT. Here the CDR3 DNA reads TGTGCCAGCAGTTACTCGCCTAGCGGGAGTATCCTAGAGACCCAGTACTTC. Its protein product is CASSYSPSGSILETQYF.

The J gene is TRBJ2-5, the V gene TRBV5-1, with D maybe TRBD2 (5 bases). Trimming removed 4 bases from V and 5 bases from J, with 15 bases in between. The CDR3 is made up of 14 amino acids. CDR1 and CDR2 (germline): SGHRS, YFSETQ. The CDR3 is CASSPATPGETQYF. For the CDR3, the DNA is TGCGCCAGCAGCCCGGCCACCCCGGGGGAGACCCAGTACTTC.

In its sample, this clonotype was seen a few times. This chain joins TRBV20-1 and TRBJ2-2, with 9 bases matching TRBD2. V lost 3 bases to trimming and J lost 6 bases; unmatched junction nucleotides: 5. The germline CDR1 and CDR2 sequences are DFQATT and SNEGSKA (reference sequence). The CDR3 extends over 14 amino acids. CDR3 in amino acids: CSASDSGSAGELFF. CDR3 DNA sequence: TGCAGTGCTAGTGATAGCGGGAGCGCCGGGGAGCTGTTTTTT.

The chain uses TRBV5-1 and TRBJ2-2, with unresolved D. V lost 5 bases, J lost 2 bases, and 13 bases lay in between. From germline, CDR1 is SGHRS and CDR2 YFSETQ. The CDR3 has 15 amino acids. CDR3 amino acids: CASRPSDGNTGELFF. In DNA form, the CDR3 reads TGCGCCAGCAGGCCTTCCGACGGCAACACCGGGGAGCTGTTTTTT. Variable domain in full (rest from reference TRBV5-1 and TRBJ2-2): KAGVTQTPRYLIKTRGQQVTLSCSPISGHRSVSWYQQTPGQGLQFLFEYFSETQRNKGNFPGRFSGRQFSNSRSEMNVSTLELGDSALYLCASRPSDGNTGELFFGEGSRLTVL.